This T cell receptor (beta chain) was retrieved from a study of long-term antiretroviral therapy in people with HIV. In its sample, this clone was seen once. Its antigen is still unknown. Notes on the study in general: The repertoire was dominated at all time points by clones expanded before ART.

Trimming removed 2 bases from V and 0 bases from J, with 14 bases in between. The length of the CDR3 is 17 residues. Per germline, CDR1 MDHEN and CDR2 SYDVKM. With survey level as its setting, the immunoSEQ assay was v3.0. Clones were sequenced by immunoSEQ multiplex PCR, and TCRdb holds only the in-frame ones, with some missing. The sample has some 26,000 clones; 82% are singletons. One or more pre-ART and two or more post-ART PBMC samples were available from each donor. This chain uses TRBV28 with TRBJ1-3, with D possibly TRBD1 on 6 matching bases. The material was unsorted PBMCs, obtained 2.9 years after starting antiretroviral therapy. This sequence originates from a man aged 50 to 60 with HIV. CDR3 nucleotides: TGTGCCAGCAGTTTACAATGGGGGGGGCTCTCTGGAAACACCATATATTTT. Protein sequence: CASSLQWGGLSGNTIYF. The full variable domain, with the rest looked up from reference TRBV28 and TRBJ1-3, is DVKVTQSSRYLVKRTGEKVFLECVQDMDHENMFWYRQDPGLGLRLIYFSYDVKMKEKGDIPEGYSVSREKKERFSLILESASTNQTSMYLCASSLQWGGLSGNTIYFGEGSWLTVV.